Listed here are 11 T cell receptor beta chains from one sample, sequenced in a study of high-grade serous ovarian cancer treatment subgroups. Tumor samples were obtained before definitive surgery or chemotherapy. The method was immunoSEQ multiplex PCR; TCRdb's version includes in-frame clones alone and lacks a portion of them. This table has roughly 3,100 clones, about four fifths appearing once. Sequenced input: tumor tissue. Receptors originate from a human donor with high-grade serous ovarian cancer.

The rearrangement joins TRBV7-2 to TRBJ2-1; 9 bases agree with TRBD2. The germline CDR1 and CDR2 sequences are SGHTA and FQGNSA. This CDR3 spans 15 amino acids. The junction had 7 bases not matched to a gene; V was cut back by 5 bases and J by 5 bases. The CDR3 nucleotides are TGTGCCAGCAGCGTGACTAGCGGAAAACACAATGAGCAGTTCTTC. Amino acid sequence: CASSVTSGKHNEQFF.

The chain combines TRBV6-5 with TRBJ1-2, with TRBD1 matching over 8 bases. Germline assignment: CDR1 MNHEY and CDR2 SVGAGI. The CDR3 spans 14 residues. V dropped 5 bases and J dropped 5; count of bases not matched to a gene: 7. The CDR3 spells CASSPPGQAYGYTF. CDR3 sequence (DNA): TGTGCCAGCAGTCCACCGGGACAGGCATATGGCTACACCTTC.

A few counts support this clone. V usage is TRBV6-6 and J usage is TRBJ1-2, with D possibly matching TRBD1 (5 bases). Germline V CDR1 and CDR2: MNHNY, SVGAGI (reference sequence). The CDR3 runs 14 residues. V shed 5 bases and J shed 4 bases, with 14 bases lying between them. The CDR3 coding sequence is TGTGCCAGCAGTGGAGGGACTGCCGGCTATGGCTACACCTTC. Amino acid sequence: CASSGGTAGYGYTF.

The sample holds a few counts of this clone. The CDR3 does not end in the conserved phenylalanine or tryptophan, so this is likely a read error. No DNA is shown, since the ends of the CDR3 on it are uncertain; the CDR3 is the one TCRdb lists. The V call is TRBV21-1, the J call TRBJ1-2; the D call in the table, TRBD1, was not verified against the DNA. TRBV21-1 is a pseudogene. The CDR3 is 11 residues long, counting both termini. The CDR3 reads CASSKRTGSRS.

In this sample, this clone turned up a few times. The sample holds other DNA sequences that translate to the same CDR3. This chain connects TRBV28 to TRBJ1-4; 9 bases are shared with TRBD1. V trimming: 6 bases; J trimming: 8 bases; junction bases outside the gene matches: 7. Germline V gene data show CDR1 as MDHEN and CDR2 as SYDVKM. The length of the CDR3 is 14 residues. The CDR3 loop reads CASSRGQGREKLFF. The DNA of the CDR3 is TGTGCCAGCAGCCGGGGACAGGGTAGAGAAAAACTGTTTTTT.

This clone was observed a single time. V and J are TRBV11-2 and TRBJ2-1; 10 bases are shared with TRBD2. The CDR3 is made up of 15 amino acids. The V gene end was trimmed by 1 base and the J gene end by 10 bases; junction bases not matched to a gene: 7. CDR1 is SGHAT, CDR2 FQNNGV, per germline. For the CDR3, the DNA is TGTGCCAGCAGCTTAGGTTCCAGCGGGAGGGGGGAGCAGTTCTTC. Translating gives CASSLGSSGRGEQFF.

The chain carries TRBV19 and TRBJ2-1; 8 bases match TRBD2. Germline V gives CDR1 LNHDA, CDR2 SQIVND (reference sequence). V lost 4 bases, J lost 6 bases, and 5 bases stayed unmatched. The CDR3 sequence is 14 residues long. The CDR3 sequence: CASSRSGLVNEQFF. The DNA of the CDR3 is TGTGCCAGTAGTAGATCGGGACTAGTCAATGAGCAGTTCTTC.

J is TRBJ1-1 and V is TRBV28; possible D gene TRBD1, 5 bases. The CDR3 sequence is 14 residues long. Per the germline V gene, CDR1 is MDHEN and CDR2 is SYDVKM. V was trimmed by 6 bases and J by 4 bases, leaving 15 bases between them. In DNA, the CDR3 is TGTGCCAGCAGCACGCAGGGTTGGGGCACTGAAGCTTTCTTT. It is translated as CASSTQGWGTEAFF.

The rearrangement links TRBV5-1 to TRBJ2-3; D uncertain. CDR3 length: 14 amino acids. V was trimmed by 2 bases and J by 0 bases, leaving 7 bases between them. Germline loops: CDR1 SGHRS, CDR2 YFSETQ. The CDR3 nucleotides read TGCGCCAGCAGCTTCTTAGAGAGCACAGATACGCAGTATTTT. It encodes CASSFLESTDTQYF.

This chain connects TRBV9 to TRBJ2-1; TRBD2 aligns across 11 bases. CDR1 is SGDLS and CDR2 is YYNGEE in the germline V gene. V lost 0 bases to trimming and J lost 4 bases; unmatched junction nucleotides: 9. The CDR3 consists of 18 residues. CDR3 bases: TGTGCCAGCAGCGTAGGGGGGCCTGGGACTAGCGGTTACAATGAGCAGTTCTTC. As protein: CASSVGGPGTSGYNEQFF.

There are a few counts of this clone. CDR3 sequence (DNA): TGTGCCAGCAGGCGGCAGGCTACAGGGCGTGGCTACACCTTC. Amino acids: CASRRQATGRGYTF. The chain has TRBV28 and TRBJ1-2; weak D call: TRBD1 (6 bases). This CDR3 spans 14 amino acids. With 6 bases removed from V and 7 bases from J, the gap between germline ends came to 18 bases. CDR1 is MDHEN, CDR2 SYDVKM, per germline.